Below, 32 T cell receptor beta chains from the same sample are listed, as sequenced in a study of cytomegalovirus exposure and HLA in healthy donors. Researchers ran the PCR with 60 Vbeta and 13 Jbeta primers. Measured with immunoSEQ multiplex PCR; TCRdb has only the in-frame clones, and not every one. The sample lists 100,000 or so clones, roughly 80% occurring once. The sample consisted of PBMCs. The receptors stem from a man aged 30-40 years in good health and CMV-seropositive.

J is TRBJ1-2 and V is TRBV7-3, with 7 bases matching TRBD1. CDR3 length: 19 amino acids. V was clipped by 0 bases and J by 3 bases; unmatched bases: 16. Germline values: CDR1 SGHTA, CDR2 FQGTGA. CDR3 region: CASSLTEVDRAPFDYGYTF. The CDR3 DNA reads TGTGCCAGCAGCTTAACGGAAGTCGACAGGGCCCCCTTTGACTATGGCTACACCTTC. Drawing the rest from reference TRBV7-3 and TRBJ1-2, the complete variable domain is GAGVSQTPSNKVTEKGKYVELRCDPISGHTALYWYRQSLGQGPEFLIYFQGTGAADDSGLPNDRFFAVRPEGSVSTLKIQRTERGDSAVYLCASSLTEVDRAPFDYGYTFGSGTRLTVV.

The genes are TRBV5-1 and TRBJ2-7, with 7 positions matching TRBD1. The V gene end was trimmed by 0 bases and the J gene end by 3 bases; junction bases not matched to a gene: 9. The CDR3 length is 16 residues. Germline V lookup: CDR1 SGHRS, CDR2 YFSETQ. The CDR3 loop reads CASSLEFSRGIYEQYF. The CDR3 DNA is TGCGCCAGCAGCTTGGAGTTTTCCAGGGGGATCTACGAGCAGTACTTC.

CDR3 nucleotides: TGTGCCAGCTCACCAGGGGCCGACCCTGGAAACACCATATATTTT. It yields the protein CASSPGADPGNTIYF. This chain links TRBV18 with TRBJ1-3; a weak D match, TRBD1 (5 bases). The V end was cut by 2 bases, the J end by 2 bases, with 10 bases between. The CDR3 sequence is 15 residues long. Germline V gene data show CDR1 as KGHSH and CDR2 as LQKENI.

This clone has only one observation. The chain has TRBV4-3 and TRBJ1-2, with TRBD1 as a possible D gene (6 bases). The germline V and J ends were trimmed by 0 bases and 7 bases, with 15 bases remaining between them. CDR3 size: 15 residues. Looked up from germline, CDR1 is LGHNA and CDR2 is YSLEER. This chain's CDR3 is CASSQDDRMLGGYTF. CDR3 sequence (DNA): TGCGCCAGCAGCCAAGATGACAGGATGCTCGGTGGCTACACCTTC.

In DNA form, the CDR3 reads TGTGCAATAAACAGGGCCTCGAATCAGCCCCAGCATTTT. This gives the protein CAINRASNQPQHF. The rearrangement joins TRBV6-1 to TRBJ1-5; D is perhaps TRBD1 (6 bases). Per the germline V gene, CDR1 is MNHNS and CDR2 is SASEGT. CDR3 length: 13 residues.

As to this clone: Other nucleotide sequences in the sample specify the same CDR3. In DNA, the CDR3 is TGTGCCTGGAGTGGAGGAGGGGCTAGCACAGATACGCAGTATTTT. This encodes CAWSGGGASTDTQYF. The chain uses TRBV30 and TRBJ2-3, with D possibly TRBD2 on 6 matching bases. CDR3 length: 15 amino acids. V lost 1 base and J 0 bases, leaving 11 bases between the germline ends. Germline V gene lookup returns CDR1 GTSNPN and CDR2 SVGIG (reference sequence). Together with reference TRBV30 and TRBJ2-3, the CDR3 gives the full variable domain: SQTIHQWPATLVQPVGSPLSLECTVEGTSNPNLYWYRQAAGRGLQLLFYSVGIGQISSEVPQNLSASRPQDRQFILSSKKLLLSDSGFYLCAWSGGGASTDTQYFGPGTRLTVL.

The V and J genes are TRBV4-2 and TRBJ1-2; unclear D gene. This CDR3 has 14 residues. V was clipped by 0 bases and J by 2 bases, with 7 bases between them. Germline V gene lookup returns CDR1 LGHNA and CDR2 YNFKEQ. In DNA, the CDR3 is TGTGCCAGCAGCCAAGACGCTCAGAACTATGGCTACACCTTC. Translating it yields CASSQDAQNYGYTF.

V usage is TRBV11-2 and J usage is TRBJ2-2, with 12 bases matching TRBD2. Per germline, CDR1 SGHAT and CDR2 FQNNGV. The CDR3 contains 16 residues. V was pared by 2 bases and J by 6 bases, with 4 bases of the junction left unmatched. CDR3 loop: CASSLSSGGAPGELFF. Here the CDR3 DNA reads TGTGCCAGCAGCTTATCTAGCGGGGGGGCCCCCGGGGAGCTGTTTTTT.

This chain uses TRBV4-3 with TRBJ2-1, with 11 bases identical to TRBD1. This CDR3 spans 17 amino acids. V was pared by 1 base and J by 4 bases, with 6 bases of the junction left unmatched. CDR1 and CDR2 (germline): LGHNA, YSLEER. The CDR3 region has the DNA TGCGCCAGCAGCCAAGGGCCGGGACAGGGGGTATACAATGAGCAGTTCTTC. This gives the protein CASSQGPGQGVYNEQFF.

This sequence joins TRBV7-2 and TRBJ2-4; 10 positions agree with TRBD1. Germline CDR1 SGHTA, CDR2 FQGNSA. CDR3 length equals 16 residues. J gave up 11 bases and V 5 bases, and 15 bases lay outside the gene matches. CDR3 sequence reads: CASSATGTGVAGLQYF. The CDR3 DNA reads TGTGCCAGCAGCGCCACCGGGACAGGGGTAGCTGGCCTTCAGTACTTC.

J is TRBJ1-3 and V is TRBV27; D unresolved. V gave up 2 bases and J gave up 2 bases, with 4 bases separating them. The germline V gene encodes CDR1 MNHEY and CDR2 SMNVEV (reference sequence). The CDR3 loop spans 13 amino acids. CDR3 in amino acids: CASSLVAGNTIYF. The CDR3 nucleotides are TGTGCCAGCAGTTTAGTCGCTGGAAACACCATATATTTT.

J is TRBJ2-1 and V is TRBV19; weak D call: TRBD1 (8 bases). CDR1 is LNHDA and CDR2 is SQIVND in the germline V gene (reference sequence). V was shortened by 6 bases and J by 4 bases, with 19 bases between the two germline ends. The CDR3 loop spans 16 amino acids. CDR3 residues: CASSAGGTGSYNEQFF. Written as DNA, the CDR3 is TGTGCCAGTAGCGCCGGGGGGACAGGCTCTTACAATGAGCAGTTCTTC.

The J gene is TRBJ2-2, the V gene TRBV4-1; TRBD2 aligns across 7 bases. Germline values: CDR1 MGHRA, CDR2 YSYEKL. V dropped 0 bases and J dropped 8; count of bases not matched to a gene: 3. The CDR3 sequence is 14 residues long. CDR3 amino acids: CASSQDWGGGELFF. The CDR3 region has the DNA TGCGCCAGCAGCCAAGATTGGGGGGGTGGGGAGCTGTTTTTT.

This chain uses TRBV28 with TRBJ1-5; TRBD1 agrees at 8 bases. V lost 6 bases to trimming and J lost 0 bases; unmatched junction nucleotides: 16. Germline CDR1 and CDR2: MDHEN and SYDVKM. The length of the CDR3 is 19 residues. The CDR3: CASRSTGTGLLFSNQPQHF. The CDR3 bases are TGTGCCAGCAGATCCACGGGGACAGGCCTTTTGTTTAGCAATCAGCCCCAGCATTTT.

Only a few counts were recorded for this clone. The rearrangement joins TRBV27 to TRBJ2-6; no reliable D call. The CDR3 sequence is 17 residues long. The germline V and J ends were trimmed by 5 bases and 0 bases, with 14 bases remaining between them. The germline gives CDR1 MNHEY, CDR2 SMNVEV (reference sequence). The CDR3 reads CASSPMTSDSGANVLTF. The CDR3 nucleotides are TGTGCCAGCAGTCCCATGACGAGCGACTCTGGGGCCAACGTCCTGACTTTC.

CDR3 residues: CASSQNGTPNSPLHF. CDR3 nucleotide sequence: TGTGCCAGCAGCCAAAACGGGACACCGAATTCACCCCTCCACTTT. The J gene is TRBJ1-6, the V gene TRBV7-3; D perhaps matches TRBD1 (6 bases). Germline CDR1 and CDR2: SGHTA and FQGTGA. The CDR3 extends over 15 amino acids. Trimming cost V 5 bases and J 7 bases, with 15 bases left between them. The full variable domain, with the rest looked up from reference TRBV7-3 and TRBJ1-6, is GAGVSQTPSNKVTEKGKYVELRCDPISGHTALYWYRQSLGQGPEFLIYFQGTGAADDSGLPNDRFFAVRPEGSVSTLKIQRTERGDSAVYLCASSQNGTPNSPLHFGNGTRLTVT.

The chain employs TRBV10-2 and TRBJ2-3; 10 nucleotides align to TRBD2. The germline gives CDR1 WSHSY, CDR2 SAAADI. J lost 2 bases, V lost 3 bases, and 5 bases had no gene match. This CDR3 contains 16 residues. The CDR3 DNA sequence: TGCGCCAGCAGTGACCCCGGGACTAGCGCCACAGATACGCAGTATTTT. Translation gives CASSDPGTSATDTQYF.

This chain links TRBV20-1 with TRBJ1-1; D unclear. Germline V gene data show CDR1 as DFQATT and CDR2 as SNEGSKA (reference sequence). V was shortened by 6 bases and J by 3 bases, with 8 bases between the two germline ends. The CDR3 extends over 11 amino acids. CDR3 nucleotide sequence: TGCAGTGCCCATCAGGACACTGAAGCTTTCTTT. Its translation: CSAHQDTEAFF.

The gene calls are TRBV5-1 and TRBJ1-6; 9 nucleotides match TRBD1. Germline V gene sequence: CDR1 SGHRS, CDR2 YFSETQ. The CDR3 totals 15 residues. With 4 bases clipped from V and 6 bases from J, the junction kept 5 bases outside the gene matches. CDR3 sequence reads: CASSNGTGSNSPLHF. CDR3 in DNA: TGCGCCAGCAGCAACGGGACAGGGTCTAATTCACCCCTCCACTTT.

The chain uses TRBV6-5 and TRBJ1-6; 8 nucleotides match TRBD1. The CDR3 runs to 14 residues. The V gene's germline CDR1 is MNHEY and CDR2 SVGAGI. Trimming took 5 bases from V and 7 from J; bases not matched to a gene: 4. The CDR3 sequence: CASSLGTGNSPLHF. In DNA form, the CDR3 reads TGTGCCAGCAGTCTGGGGACAGGCAATTCACCCCTCCACTTT.

The chain combines TRBV7-8 with TRBJ1-5, with 7 bases aligning to TRBD1. Germline loops: CDR1 SGHVS, CDR2 FQNEAQ. There are 16 residues in the CDR3. Trimming took 6 bases from V and 1 from J; bases not matched to a gene: 9. The CDR3 here is CASRKDRVGSNQPQHF. The CDR3 nucleotides are TGTGCCAGCAGAAAAGACAGGGTCGGAAGCAATCAGCCCCAGCATTTT.

J is TRBJ2-2 and V is TRBV2, with D possibly TRBD2 on 7 matching bases. The CDR3 totals 17 residues. Trimming took off 7 bases at V and 3 bases at J, with 21 bases between the two ends. Germline V gene sequence: CDR1 SNHLY, CDR2 FYNNEI. The CDR3 loop reads CASKNRGGGPDTGELFF. CDR3 DNA sequence: TGTGCCAGCAAGAATAGGGGCGGGGGCCCAGACACCGGGGAGCTGTTTTTT.

V gene TRBV5-3 combines with J gene TRBJ2-7; D is unclear. TRBV5-3 is given ORF status, its function remaining uncertain. The CDR3 totals 15 residues. The V and J ends lost 0 bases and 0 bases respectively, with 10 bases between them. Here the CDR3 DNA reads TGTGCCAGAAGCTTGGGACACTTCTGCTCCTACGAGCAGTACTTC. Translating gives CARSLGHFCSYEQYF.

The genes are TRBV19 and TRBJ2-7; D is possibly TRBD1 (7 bases). The V and J ends lost 1 base and 2 bases respectively, with 15 bases between them. Germline V gene lookup returns CDR1 LNHDA and CDR2 SQIVND (reference sequence). The CDR3 is 16 amino acids. CDR3 nucleotide sequence: TGTGCCAGTAGTATAGGCCGACAGGGACTTACCTACGAGCAGTACTTC. It codes for CASSIGRQGLTYEQYF.

This clone was detected only a few times. The chain has TRBV6-4 and TRBJ1-1, with D maybe TRBD1 (6 bases). The germline gives CDR1 MRHNA, CDR2 SNTAGT. V shed 5 bases and J shed 6 bases, with 22 bases lying between them. The CDR3 extends over 16 amino acids. CDR3 amino acids: CASSRYRENSLPEAFF. CDR3 sequence (DNA): TGTGCCAGCAGTCGGTACAGGGAGAACTCACTCCCTGAAGCTTTCTTT.

This clone was seen only a few times. CDR3 loop: CASSDGQGAKNIQYF. The CDR3 coding sequence is TGCGCCAGCAGTGATGGTCAGGGGGCCAAAAACATTCAGTACTTC. This chain connects TRBV10-2 to TRBJ2-4; the D gene is possibly TRBD1 (6 bases). The CDR3 contains 15 residues. The V end was cut by 3 bases, the J end by 1 base, with 10 bases between. Per germline, CDR1 WSHSY and CDR2 SAAADI.

This sequence joins TRBV28 and TRBJ1-1, with D possibly matching TRBD1 (6 bases). V lost 6 bases to trimming and J lost 2 bases, with 19 bases between them. The V gene's germline CDR1 is MDHEN and CDR2 SYDVKM. The CDR3 consists of 16 residues. CDR3 nucleotides: TGTGCCAGCAGCCCCCCGGACAGAAATATAAACACTGAAGCTTTCTTT. It translates to CASSPPDRNINTEAFF. Using reference TRBV28 and TRBJ1-1 for the parts outside the CDR3, the full variable domain is DVKVTQSSRYLVKRTGEKVFLECVQDMDHENMFWYRQDPGLGLRLIYFSYDVKMKEKGDIPEGYSVSREKKERFSLILESASTNQTSMYLCASSPPDRNINTEAFFGQGTRLTVV.

The chain combines TRBV11-1 with TRBJ2-3, with 7 bases lining up with TRBD1. The CDR3 totals 15 residues. V lost 5 bases and J lost 2; bases outside the gene matches: 7. Germline V lookup: CDR1 SGHAT, CDR2 FQDESV (reference sequence). The CDR3 is CASSPNDRDTDTQYF. CDR3 DNA: TGTGCCAGCAGCCCAAACGACAGGGACACAGATACGCAGTATTTT.

This clone was observed a single time. V gene TRBV2 combines with J gene TRBJ2-7; 8 nucleotides align to TRBD1. Germline values: CDR1 SNHLY, CDR2 FYNNEI. The CDR3 extends over 14 amino acids. The J segment lost 0 bases and the V segment lost 6 bases, leaving 4 bases of the junction unmatched. DNA of the CDR3: TGTGCCAGCAGGACAGGGGCGGACTCCTACGAGCAGTACTTC. This codes for CASRTGADSYEQYF.

The sample holds a few counts of this clone. The V gene is TRBV29-1, the J gene TRBJ2-1; TRBD1 matches at 7 bases. The CDR3 consists of 15 residues. The germline V gene encodes CDR1 SQVTM and CDR2 ANQGSEA. V lost 0 bases, J lost 8 bases, and 10 bases stayed unmatched. The CDR3 DNA is TGCAGCGTTGAAGATCCTAAGGGGGCTCTCGATGAGCAGTTCTTC. This gives the protein CSVEDPKGALDEQFF.

The chain joins TRBV6-5 to TRBJ2-7; 9 bases align to TRBD2. The CDR3 runs to 14 residues. V trimming: 6 bases; J trimming: 2 bases; junction bases outside the gene matches: 5. CDR1 and CDR2 (germline): MNHEY, SVGAGI. CDR3 nucleotides: TGTGCCAGCAGCGTAGCGGGGGAAACCTACGAGCAGTACTTC. Translating it yields CASSVAGETYEQYF.

The chain couples TRBV30 to TRBJ2-7, with TRBD1 matching over 8 bases. V was pared by 0 bases and J by 4 bases, with 8 bases of the junction left unmatched. The CDR3 is made up of 15 amino acids. Per germline, CDR1 GTSNPN and CDR2 SVGIG (reference sequence). This CDR3 is CAWSVPHRGEYEQYF. The CDR3 DNA sequence: TGTGCCTGGAGTGTGCCCCACAGGGGGGAGTACGAGCAGTACTTC.